Following are 22 T cell receptor beta chains from one sample sequenced in a study of blood T cell repertoires in COVID-19. TCRdb's table, derived via immunoSEQ multiplex PCR, lists solely in-frame clones and lacks some. The table lists more than 25,000 clones, 81% of them singletons. The sample comprised peripheral blood. These receptors came from a man in his fifties or sixties with active or convalescent COVID-19.

This clone was seen just once. The chain employs TRBV30 and TRBJ1-5; D gene ambiguous. Germline V CDR1 and CDR2: GTSNPN, SVGIG (reference sequence). The CDR3 is 14 amino acids. Trimming stripped 2 bases from V and 2 bases from J, with 10 bases between. In DNA form, the CDR3 reads TGTGCCTGGAGTCCCTATGTGGGCAATCAGCCCCAGCATTTT. It is translated as CAWSPYVGNQPQHF. Full variable domain (missing parts from reference TRBV30 and TRBJ1-5): SQTIHQWPATLVQPVGSPLSLECTVEGTSNPNLYWYRQAAGRGLQLLFYSVGIGQISSEVPQNLSASRPQDRQFILSSKKLLLSDSGFYLCAWSPYVGNQPQHFGDGTRLSIL.

V is TRBV15 and J is TRBJ1-1; 9 nucleotides agree with TRBD1. Germline trimming cut 2 bases from V and 5 bases from J; bases unmatched to any gene: 6. CDR3 length equals 15 residues. Germline assignment: CDR1 LNHNV and CDR2 YYDKDF (reference sequence). CDR3 coding DNA: TGTGCCACCAGCAGAACAGGGGGCGGAATAACTGAAGCTTTCTTT. It specifies CATSRTGGGITEAFF.

The V and J genes are TRBV7-6 and TRBJ1-1, with no clear D. From germline, CDR1 is SGHVS and CDR2 FNYEAQ. The CDR3 loop spans 13 amino acids. V dropped 6 bases and J dropped 7 bases, with 15 bases sitting between them. CDR3 protein: CASSRARSGEAFF. CDR3 sequence (DNA): TGTGCCAGCAGTCGTGCCCGGTCGGGTGAAGCTTTCTTT.

The gene calls are TRBV6-1 and TRBJ2-2, with D maybe TRBD2 (6 bases). This CDR3 is 14 amino acids long. Germline loops: CDR1 MNHNS, CDR2 SASEGT. With 0 bases removed from V and 6 bases from J, the gap between germline ends came to 8 bases. The CDR3 loop reads CASSEAGGSGELFF. The CDR3 nucleotides are TGTGCCAGCAGTGAAGCCGGGGGATCCGGGGAGCTGTTTTTT.

This clone was recorded once. The rearrangement uses TRBV3-1 (or the pseudogene TRBV3-2) and TRBJ1-4, with D perhaps TRBD1 (6 bases). Trimming removed 1 base at V and 8 bases at J, with 8 bases between. Germline lookup yields CDR1 LGHDT and CDR2 YNNKEL (reference sequence). The length of the CDR3 is 13 residues. Here the CDR3 reads CASSQGTAEKLFF. The CDR3, as DNA: TGTGCCAGCAGCCAAGGGACAGCAGAAAAACTGTTTTTT.

The table lists this clone with a count of one. The chain joins TRBV5-4 to TRBJ2-7; possible D gene TRBD2, 5 bases. CDR1 and CDR2 (germline): SGHNT, YYREEE (reference sequence). Trimming took off 3 bases at V and 4 bases at J, with 8 bases between the two ends. CDR3 length: 12 amino acids. The CDR3 here is CASSSTSYEQYF. The DNA of the CDR3 is TGTGCCAGCAGCTCTACTAGTTACGAGCAGTACTTC.

This chain links TRBV30 with TRBJ1-2; TRBD1 might be the D (5 bases). There are 13 residues in the CDR3. Germline V gene lookup returns CDR1 GTSNPN and CDR2 SVGIG (reference sequence). V was trimmed by 1 base and J by 7 bases, leaving 13 bases between them. The CDR3 region is CAWSASRGFGYTF. In DNA, the CDR3 is TGTGCCTGGAGTGCCTCTCGGGGGTTTGGCTACACCTTC.

This chain uses TRBV12-3 or TRBV12-4 with TRBJ1-6; D is unresolved. The V and J ends lost 3 bases and 8 bases respectively, with 5 bases between them. CDR3 length equals 12 residues. CDR3 DNA: TGTGCCAGCAGTTTCTCCTATTCACCCCTCCACTTT. Translating gives CASSFSYSPLHF.

The sample holds one count of this clone. This rearrangement joins TRBV7-6 to TRBJ2-3; D is uncertain. Germline V CDR1 and CDR2: SGHVS, FNYEAQ. CDR3 length: 14 residues. Trimming took off 1 base at V and 4 bases at J, with 9 bases between the two ends. Here the CDR3 reads CASSLGPTADTQYF. CDR3 coding DNA: TGTGCCAGCAGCTTAGGTCCTACAGCAGATACGCAGTATTTT.

This clone was seen only a few times. This chain uses TRBV28 with TRBJ1-5; tentative D call: TRBD1 (5 bases). V shed 3 bases and J shed 1 base, with 7 bases lying between them. The germline CDR1 and CDR2 sequences are MDHEN and SYDVKM. The CDR3 extends over 14 amino acids. The CDR3 here is CASSLGGSNQPQHF. The CDR3 bases are TGTGCCAGCAGTTTGGGGGGAAGCAATCAGCCCCAGCATTTT.

The chain links TRBV9 to TRBJ1-6; D gene uncertain. CDR3 size: 12 residues. Trimming shortened V by 4 bases and J by 10 bases, and 9 bases separated the two germline ends. CDR1 is SGDLS, CDR2 YYNGEE, per germline. This CDR3 reads CASSPGESPLHF. The CDR3 DNA sequence: TGTGCCAGCAGCCCGGGAGAATCACCCCTCCACTTT.

V gene TRBV6-5 combines with J gene TRBJ1-1, with a possible D match to TRBD1 (5 bases). Germline V gene lookup returns CDR1 MNHEY and CDR2 SVGAGI. Trimming pared 6 bases from V and 1 base from J, leaving 6 bases between. This CDR3 has 12 amino acids. The CDR3 reads CASRQGNTEAFF. CDR3 bases: TGTGCCAGCAGGCAGGGGAACACTGAAGCTTTCTTT.

This chain joins TRBV5-1 and TRBJ1-2; 9 positions match TRBD1. V lost 4 bases and J lost 4; bases outside the gene matches: 8. The CDR3 sequence is 15 residues long. Germline V CDR1 and CDR2: SGHRS, YFSETQ. DNA for the CDR3: TGCGCCAGCAGCGCACAGGGGGCGCAGGTCTATGGCTACACCTTC. This gives the protein CASSAQGAQVYGYTF.

The V gene is TRBV30, the J gene TRBJ1-6; D unclear. The CDR3 sequence is 15 residues long. The germline gives CDR1 GTSNPN, CDR2 SVGIG (reference sequence). Trimming left V 1 base short and J 0 bases short, with 7 bases between. In DNA form, the CDR3 reads TGTGCCTGGAGTGCGGTTAGCTCCTATAATTCACCCCTCCACTTT. This codes for CAWSAVSSYNSPLHF.

This clone was seen once. This sequence joins TRBV15 and TRBJ2-5; 8 bases are a match to TRBD2. V was clipped by 1 base and J by 4 bases; unmatched bases: 5. Germline-derived CDR1 and CDR2 are LNHNV and YYDKDF (reference sequence). The CDR3 is made up of 15 amino acids. This CDR3 is CATSRVAGGGETQYF. CDR3 nucleotides: TGTGCCACCAGCAGAGTTGCGGGGGGCGGAGAGACCCAGTACTTC.

The CDR3: CASGFSQGTEAFF. Here the CDR3 DNA reads TGTGCTAGTGGTTTCAGCCAGGGCACTGAAGCTTTCTTT. V gene TRBV12-5 combines with J gene TRBJ1-1; tentative D call: TRBD1 (5 bases). Trimming took off 3 bases at V and 4 bases at J, with 9 bases between the two ends. The length of the CDR3 is 13 residues. Germline CDR1 is LGHNT and CDR2 is FRNRAP.

This chain connects TRBV6-1 to TRBJ1-2; D call uncertain. Germline V gives CDR1 MNHNS, CDR2 SASEGT. Between the trimmed V and J ends, which lost 1 base and 6 bases, there was a span of 12 bases. CDR3 length equals 14 residues. The CDR3 coding sequence is TGTGCCAGCAGTGAAGTTCGACACGGGGATGGCTACACCTTC. It yields the protein CASSEVRHGDGYTF.

The rearrangement joins TRBV5-1 to TRBJ2-1, with D possibly TRBD2 on 5 matching bases. The V end lost 0 bases, the J end lost 3 bases, and 10 bases lay between the germline ends. The CDR3 totals 15 residues. In germline, CDR1 is SGHRS, CDR2 YFSETQ. CDR3 sequence reads: CASSLVGLLYNEQFF. CDR3 nucleotide sequence: TGCGCCAGCAGCTTGGTAGGACTTCTCTACAATGAGCAGTTCTTC.

V and J are TRBV27 and TRBJ1-5; tentative D call: TRBD1 (6 bases). Germline-derived CDR1 and CDR2 are MNHEY and SMNVEV (reference sequence). V was clipped by 1 base and J by 6 bases, with 7 bases between them. This CDR3 spans 13 amino acids. The CDR3 DNA sequence: TGTGCCAGCAGTTTATTAGGGGGTCAGCCCCAGCATTTT. It codes for CASSLLGGQPQHF.

The genes are TRBV30 and TRBJ2-5; TRBD2 is a possible D gene (6 bases). In germline, CDR1 is GTSNPN, CDR2 SVGIG (reference sequence). Trimming shortened V by 1 base and J by 5 bases, and 11 bases separated the two germline ends. The CDR3 spans 13 residues. CDR3 amino acids: CAWSDFGGETQYF. For the CDR3, the DNA is TGTGCCTGGAGTGATTTTGGGGGGGAGACCCAGTACTTC.

The chain recombines TRBV2 with TRBJ1-5; 7 bases agree with TRBD1. Trimming cost V 6 bases and J 6 bases; bases outside gene matches: 5. The germline gives CDR1 SNHLY, CDR2 FYNNEI. The CDR3 consists of 13 residues. DNA of the CDR3: TGTGCCAGCAGCAGGGGGGTAGGTCAGCCCCAGCATTTT. Translating it yields CASSRGVGQPQHF.

The chain uses TRBV29-1 and TRBJ1-2; D remains unclear. V was trimmed by 0 bases and J by 2 bases, leaving 10 bases between them. This CDR3 has 14 residues. CDR1 and CDR2 (germline): SQVTM, ANQGSEA. CDR3: CSVEDMYRNYGYTF. CDR3 in DNA: TGCAGCGTTGAAGATATGTACAGAAACTATGGCTACACCTTC.